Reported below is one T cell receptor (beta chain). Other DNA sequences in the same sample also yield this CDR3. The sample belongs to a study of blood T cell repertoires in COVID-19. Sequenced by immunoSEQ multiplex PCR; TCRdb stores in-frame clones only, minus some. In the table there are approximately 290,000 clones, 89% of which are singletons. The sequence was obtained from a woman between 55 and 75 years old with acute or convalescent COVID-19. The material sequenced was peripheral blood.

CDR3 amino acids: CASSPSGGYGYTF. In DNA, the CDR3 is TGTGCCAGCAGTCCCTCAGGGGGGTATGGCTACACCTTC. This rearrangement joins TRBV27 to TRBJ1-2; 7 bases match TRBD1. The CDR3 has 13 amino acids. Germline CDR1 MNHEY, CDR2 SMNVEV (reference sequence). Losses at the gene ends were 5 bases for V and 5 bases for J; bases not matched to a gene: 5.